Below, 27 T cell receptor beta chains from the same sample are listed, as sequenced in a study of T-cell reconstitution after alpha-beta-depleted transplantation in children (TCRdb year 2016). This specimen's treatment or condition label, interpreted: allogeneic hematopoietic cell transplantation with graft depleted of TCRalphabeta T cells and CD19 B cells. The library came from PCR. TCRdb lists the instrument as Illumina HiSeq 2500. To normalize quantification of the TCRbeta repertoire, the TCR libraries were built with molecular barcoding that relied on unique molecular identifiers. Using fastp trimming at Q25 and MiXCR clonotype assembly, TCRdb reanalyzed the public sequencing data and kept in-frame beta chains. Here each entry gathers all rows of one CDR3 protein and keeps the most common genes and DNA. The sample table holds over 15,000 distinct CDR3 sequences, of which over 10% were seen once. The top ten clonotypes cover 55% to 75% of the sample.

The material sequenced was PBMCs, mostly from graft donor cells, taken 180 days after TCRalphabeta/CD19-depleted stem cell transplant. The receptor source for this set is a boy younger than two who had a stem cell transplant for Wiskott-Aldrich syndrome, so the T cells may come from the graft donor.

In this sample, this clonotype turned up a few times. The rearrangement links TRBV12-5 to TRBJ1-6; no reliable D call. Per the germline V gene, CDR1 is LGHNT and CDR2 is FRNRAP. V gave up 0 bases and J gave up 7 bases, with 13 bases separating them. This CDR3 contains 16 residues. This CDR3 reads CASGLVRIGLNSPLHF. CDR3 coding DNA: TGTGCTAGTGGTTTGGTACGAATAGGGTTGAATTCACCCCTCCACTTT.

This clonotype has only a few counts. V gene TRBV29-1 combines with J gene TRBJ1-1, with D tentatively TRBD1 (5 bases). The V gene's germline CDR1 is SQVTM and CDR2 ANQGSEA. V was shortened by 6 bases and J by 1 base, with 9 bases between the two germline ends. CDR3 length: 12 amino acids. Written as DNA, the CDR3 is TGCAGCGTCATGGACAAGAACACTGAAGCTTTCTTT. Its translation: CSVMDKNTEAFF.

The table lists this clonotype with many counts. This chain uses TRBV6-5 with TRBJ1-3, with D possibly TRBD1 on 6 matching bases. Trimming left V 2 bases short and J 8 bases short, with 16 bases between. Germline V gives CDR1 MNHEY, CDR2 SVGAGI. The CDR3 is made up of 15 amino acids. The CDR3, as DNA: TGTGCCAGCAGTTACCGCGGGGGGGCAGGCGACACCATATATTTT. Translation gives CASSYRGGAGDTIYF.

This clonotype was recorded at least ten times. The chain employs TRBV7-9 and TRBJ2-3; either TRBD1 or TRBD2 may supply D (6 bases each). Germline CDR1 is SEHNR and CDR2 is FQNEAQ (reference sequence). The CDR3 covers 16 residues. Trimming took off 8 bases at V and 5 bases at J, with 23 bases between the two ends. In nucleotides, the CDR3 is TGTGCCAGCGGGACTGGAGGGGGGCCAGCAGGAGATACGCAGTATTTT. It specifies CASGTGGGPAGDTQYF.

The chain combines TRBV20-1 with TRBJ2-7; D remains unclear. Germline assignment: CDR1 DFQATT and CDR2 SNEGSKA (reference sequence). The CDR3 has 15 amino acids. Trimming pared 5 bases from V and 4 bases from J, leaving 21 bases between. CDR3 protein: CSAPQLPDWKYEQYF. The DNA for the CDR3 is TGCAGTGCTCCCCAATTGCCCGACTGGAAATACGAGCAGTACTTC.

V is TRBV11-2 and J is TRBJ2-2, with D possibly matching TRBD1 (5 bases). The CDR3 is made up of 15 amino acids. Germline CDR1 reads SGHAT; CDR2 reads FQNNGV. V lost 1 base, J lost 4 bases, and 10 bases lay in between. The DNA for the CDR3 is TGTGCCAGCAGCTTAGTTTTAGGGGCCACCGGGGAGCTGTTTTTT. Protein sequence: CASSLVLGATGELFF.

This clonotype is termed medium-sized. The genes are TRBV7-9 and TRBJ1-2, with D perhaps TRBD1 (5 bases). The V end was cut by 5 bases, the J end by 6 bases, with 16 bases between. There are 14 residues in the CDR3. Germline V gene lookup returns CDR1 SEHNR and CDR2 FQNEAQ (reference sequence). DNA of the CDR3: TGTGCCAGCAGCCCGGTGGGCCGGGGCCATGGCTACACCTTC. Its translation: CASSPVGRGHGYTF. Looking up the rest from reference TRBV7-9 and TRBJ1-2 gives the full variable domain: DTGVSQNPRHKITKRGQNVTFRCDPISEHNRLYWYRQTLGQGPEFLTYFQNEAQLEKSRLLSDRFSAERPKGSFSTLEIQRTEQGDSAMYLCASSPVGRGHGYTFGSGTRLTVV.

Ten or more counts support this clonotype. The rearrangement uses TRBV7-9 and TRBJ1-2; maybe TRBD1 (5 bases). The germline gives CDR1 SEHNR, CDR2 FQNEAQ (reference sequence). The CDR3 runs to 17 residues. V lost 5 bases and J 0 bases, leaving 19 bases between the germline ends. The CDR3 is CASSQGGKLISNYGYTF. For the CDR3, the DNA is TGTGCCAGCAGCCAGGGCGGAAAACTCATTTCTAACTATGGCTACACCTTC.

The chain carries TRBV25-1 and TRBJ2-2; D is ambiguous. The germline V and J ends were trimmed by 7 bases and 7 bases, with 7 bases remaining between them. This CDR3 is built from 11 residues. Germline CDR1 MGHDK, CDR2 SYGVNS. CDR3 in amino acids: CASNLDGELFF. In nucleotides, the CDR3 is TGTGCCAGCAATCTGGACGGGGAGCTGTTTTTT.

The chain employs TRBV28 and TRBJ1-1; no clear D. CDR1 is MDHEN, CDR2 SYDVKM, per germline. This CDR3 spans 11 amino acids. Trimming took off 8 bases at V and 7 bases at J, with 11 bases between the two ends. The CDR3 region has the DNA TGTGCCAGCCAAAACAGCGTTGAAGCTTTCTTT. Its protein is CASQNSVEAFF.

The chain recombines TRBV4-1 with TRBJ1-2; a possible D gene is TRBD1 (6 bases). V was clipped by 4 bases and J by 4 bases, with 25 bases between them. This CDR3 contains 18 residues. Germline V gives CDR1 MGHRA, CDR2 YSYEKL. For the CDR3, the DNA is TGCGCCAGCAGCCCCAGTTGGGGGCTTCGGTGTTGGGTCTATGGCTACACCTTC. Its protein is CASSPSWGLRCWVYGYTF.

There are a few counts of this clonotype. V is TRBV5-1 and J is TRBJ2-5; either TRBD1 or TRBD2 may supply D (5 bases each). CDR1 is SGHRS, CDR2 YFSETQ, per germline. V lost 4 bases, J lost 5 bases, and 15 bases lay in between. The CDR3 totals 14 residues. CDR3 in amino acids: CASSAGTTRETQYF. The CDR3 coding sequence is TGCGCCAGCAGCGCTGGGACCACGCGGGAGACCCAGTACTTC.

The chain recombines TRBV20-1 with TRBJ1-4, with TRBD1 as a possible D gene (5 bases). With 6 bases removed from V and 0 bases from J, the gap between germline ends came to 11 bases. The germline V gene encodes CDR1 DFQATT and CDR2 SNEGSKA (reference sequence). This CDR3 contains 14 residues. This CDR3 reads CSAPGRPTNEKLFF. CDR3 nucleotide sequence: TGCAGTGCCCCGGGACGGCCAACTAATGAAAAACTGTTTTTT.

The V gene is TRBV7-2, the J gene TRBJ1-2; weak D call: TRBD1 (5 bases). Looked up from germline, CDR1 is SGHTA and CDR2 is FQGNSA. The CDR3 runs to 15 residues. The V end lost 3 bases, the J end lost 0 bases, and 11 bases lay between the germline ends. CDR3 nucleotide sequence: TGTGCCAGCAGCTTGGATCCGGGACCTAACTATGGCTACACCTTC. Translation gives CASSLDPGPNYGYTF.

This chain links TRBV29-1 with TRBJ2-7, with a tentative D call TRBD1 (6 bases). The CDR3 has 12 amino acids. V was trimmed by 5 bases and J by 3 bases, leaving 11 bases between them. Germline CDR1 SQVTM, CDR2 ANQGSEA. The CDR3 nucleotides read TGCAGCGTTTTGCAGGGGCGCTACGAGCAGTACTTC. Protein sequence: CSVLQGRYEQYF.

The chain uses TRBV10-3 and TRBJ2-3, with D possibly TRBD2 on 7 matching bases. Trimming took off 2 bases at V and 0 bases at J, with 12 bases between the two ends. The CDR3 is 16 residues long. Germline V gene sequence: CDR1 ENHRY, CDR2 SYGVKD. CDR3 amino acids: CAISERGGDSTDTQYF. The CDR3 region has the DNA TGTGCCATCAGTGAGAGAGGGGGGGATAGCACAGATACGCAGTATTTT.

Concerning this clonotype: Its ends do not fully match the called genes, so a read error is possible. The V gene is TRBV30, the J gene TRBJ2-5; D is ambiguous. The CDR3 runs to 11 residues. Per germline, CDR1 GTSNPN and CDR2 SVGIG (reference sequence). CDR3 region: CSWKPGETQYF. CDR3 DNA sequence: TGTTCCTGGAAGCCCGGAGAGACCCAGTACTTC.

This clonotype was observed a single time. This may arise from a read error, as a much more abundant clone is one base away. The V and J genes are TRBV27 and TRBJ2-1; D ambiguous. The DNA end is a closer match to TRBJ2-7, so the J assignment may be wrong. There are 14 residues in the CDR3. Germline-derived CDR1 and CDR2 are MNHEY and SMNVEV (reference sequence). The DNA for the CDR3 is TGTGCCAGCAGTTTAGGCAGAGATTACAATGAGCAGTACTTC. Its translation is CASSLGRDYNEQYF.

By proportion, this clonotype is medium-sized (0.01 to 0.1%). V gene TRBV20-1 combines with J gene TRBJ2-1; 9 positions match TRBD2. CDR3 length: 15 amino acids. The V gene end was trimmed by 0 bases and the J gene end by 8 bases; junction bases not matched to a gene: 8. Germline values: CDR1 DFQATT, CDR2 SNEGSKA (reference sequence). CDR3 DNA sequence: TGCAGTGCTAGAGATGGCGGGACTAGCTCCCATGAGCAGTTCTTC. Its translation is CSARDGGTSSHEQFF.

In this sample, this clonotype is medium-sized (0.01 to 0.1%). CDR3 nucleotides: TGTGCCAGCAGCCCGGACCCCGGGACAGGGGGCGACGAGCAGTACTTC. This encodes CASSPDPGTGGDEQYF. The chain couples TRBV7-2 to TRBJ2-7; 12 nucleotides agree with TRBD1. This CDR3 has 16 amino acids. Germline V gene lookup returns CDR1 SGHTA and CDR2 FQGNSA. V shed 5 bases and J 5 bases; nucleotides not matched to a gene: 10.

This clonotype was seen more than once but under ten times. The chain is built from TRBV20-1 and TRBJ2-3; 7 bases are a match to TRBD2. V lost 7 bases to trimming and J lost 3 bases; unmatched junction nucleotides: 13. This CDR3 spans 15 amino acids. CDR1 is DFQATT, CDR2 SNEGSKA, per germline (reference sequence). Here the CDR3 reads CSGRASGTGTDTQYF. In DNA form, the CDR3 reads TGCAGTGGACGGGCTAGCGGAACTGGGACAGATACGCAGTATTTT.

This clonotype was counted ten times or more. The V gene is TRBV7-9, the J gene TRBJ2-2, with D tentatively TRBD1 (6 bases). The CDR3 consists of 16 residues. V shed 0 bases and J shed 1 base, with 9 bases lying between them. The germline gives CDR1 SEHNR, CDR2 FQNEAQ (reference sequence). Written as DNA, the CDR3 is TGTGCCAGCAGCTTAGCGGCACAGGGGAACACCGGGGAGCTGTTTTTT. Protein sequence: CASSLAAQGNTGELFF.

In this sample, this clonotype turned up a few times. This chain joins TRBV9 and TRBJ1-1; TRBD1 aligns across 7 bases. The CDR3 consists of 14 residues. V shed 2 bases, J shed 2 bases, and the junction held 3 bases outside the gene matches. Germline-derived CDR1 and CDR2 are SGDLS and YYNGEE. The CDR3, as DNA: TGTGCCAGCAGCGTTCAGGGGGGTAACACTGAAGCTTTCTTT. Translation gives CASSVQGGNTEAFF.

This clonotype was detected only a few times. The chain combines TRBV6-5 with TRBJ1-4; D gene uncertain. The CDR3 loop spans 14 amino acids. Trimming stripped 0 bases from V and 8 bases from J, with 10 bases between. The germline gives CDR1 MNHEY, CDR2 SVGAGI. The CDR3 reads CASSYSAPWEKLFF. Written as DNA, the CDR3 is TGTGCCAGCAGTTACTCTGCCCCGTGGGAAAAACTGTTTTTT.

The sample holds a few counts of this clonotype. V gene TRBV5-1 combines with J gene TRBJ2-1; TRBD1 agrees at 8 bases. Unmatched junction bases numbered 0, after V lost 3 bases and J lost 10 bases. The CDR3 consists of 11 residues. Per the germline V gene, CDR1 is SGHRS and CDR2 is YFSETQ. The CDR3 reads CASSWTGEQFF. The CDR3 bases are TGCGCCAGCAGCTGGACAGGGGAGCAGTTCTTC.

This clonotype was counted many times. V gene TRBV12-3 or TRBV12-4 combines with J gene TRBJ1-2; 7 positions agree with TRBD1. The V and J ends lost 5 bases and 0 bases, in that order; junction bases with no gene match: 6. The CDR3 is 15 residues long. CDR3 sequence (DNA): TGTGCCAGCAGTCCAACAGGGGAAGCTAACTATGGCTACACCTTC. As protein: CASSPTGEANYGYTF.

A few counts support this clonotype. The chain recombines TRBV6-1 with TRBJ1-5; TRBD1 matches 7 bases. The CDR3 totals 14 residues. V was pared by 8 bases and J by 4 bases, with 8 bases of the junction left unmatched. CDR1 and CDR2 (germline): MNHNS, SASEGT. The CDR3 DNA reads TGTGCCAGCCATCAACAGGGGAGAAATCAGCCCCAGCATTTT. Translation gives CASHQQGRNQPQHF.